A selection of T cell receptor beta chains follows, all from one sample in a study of identical twins. TCRdb re-called the 5' RACE reads through MiXCR, storing one row per CDR3 protein. The sample has fewer than 500,000 distinct CDR3 sequences, more than 20% seen once. This sample also belongs to another study, concerning T cells expressing NK-cell markers.

The source material was CD4+ T cells sorted from blood. Receptors were obtained from a woman between 18 and 30 years old in good health. CDR3s include the opening cysteine and the closing phenylalanine or tryptophan. Each record gives: D gene, clone size, V gene, CDR3 length, J gene, CDR3 DNA, CDR3 protein. D genes are given only for firm matches. Expanded clones get a size class; other rows say once, few or many, or leave the size out.

D: .
size: .
V: TRBV6-6
length: 13
J: TRBJ2-7
DNA: TGTGCCAGCAGTTCTAGGCCGGGCTACAAGCAGTACTTC
CDR3: CASSSRPGYKQYF

D: TRBD1
size: .
V: TRBV5-1
length: 15
J: TRBJ2-3
DNA: TGCGCCAGCACTTTCGGGACAGGAATCCCAGATACGCAGTATTTT
CDR3: CASTFGTGIPDTQYF

D: .
size: few
V: TRBV5-1
length: 14
J: TRBJ1-1
DNA: TGCGCCAGCAGCTTGGTAGTGACGAACACTGAAGCTTTCTTT
CDR3: CASSLVVTNTEAFF

D: TRBD1
size: few
V: TRBV12-3/TRBV12-4
length: 17
J: TRBJ2-2
DNA: TGTGCCAGCAGTTTGGGACTACAGGGGGCGTTGTCCGGGGAGCTGTTTTTT
CDR3: CASSLGLQGALSGELFF

D: .
size: few
V: TRBV24-1
length: 15
J: TRBJ2-5
DNA: TGTGCCACCAGTGATCCGCGGGGGCCCGAAGAGACCCAGTACTTC
CDR3: CATSDPRGPEETQYF

D: .
size: few
V: TRBV10-3
length: 16
J: TRBJ2-7
DNA: TGTGCCATCAGTGAGACCTCCGGGGTCCGCACCTACGAGCAGTACTTC
CDR3: CAISETSGVRTYEQYF

D: TRBD2
size: .
V: TRBV20-1
length: 13
J: TRBJ2-7
DNA: TGCAGTGCTCCTGACCGCGGGGGGCGGGAGCAGTACTTC
CDR3: CSAPDRGGREQYF

D: .
size: once
V: TRBV5-1
length: 11
J: TRBJ2-1
DNA: TGCGCCAGCAGCACTAAGAGTGAGCAGTTCTTC
CDR3: CASSTKSEQFF

D: .
size: few
V: TRBV6-1
length: 12
J: TRBJ1-6
DNA: TGTGCCAGCGAGCGGAGGGAATCACCCCTCCACTTT
CDR3: CASERRESPLHF

D: .
size: few
V: TRBV7-9
length: 13
J: TRBJ2-1
DNA: TGTGCCAGCGACCCATTTCAGGGGAGCGAGCAGTTCTTC
CDR3: CASDPFQGSEQFF